This entry describes one TCR beta chain. Its matching antigen is unknown. Germline lookup yields CDR1 MNHNY and CDR2 SVGAGI (reference sequence). The V and J ends lost 10 bases and 4 bases respectively, with 13 bases between them. The CDR3 loop spans 12 amino acids. This sample is part of a study of tumor and adjacent non-tumor tissue in lung cancer. Study-wide context: Histology: under 15 adenocarcinoma, 2 squamous cell carcinoma, 1 small cell lung cancer. Study findings and constraints: Compared with tumor, normal lung showed significantly lower TCR diversity. Shorter survival was associated with higher TCR diversity in tumors.

Three rounds of nested PCR, following a modified ARM-PCR protocol, produced the TCRbeta library. A single record per CDR3 protein comes from TCRdb applying MiXCR to the multiplex PCR reads. Seen here are about 76,000 distinct CDR3 sequences, nearly 70% observed once, and the top ten hold roughly an eighth. The template was RNA from unsorted bulk tissue. This TCR was recovered from an older woman with non-small cell lung cancer. V and J are TRBV6-6 and TRBJ1-2, with D hard to call. The specimen sequenced was lung tumor tissue. The CDR3 is CANTRVTYGYTF. CDR3 bases: TGTGCCAACACTCGGGTCACCTATGGCTACACCTTC.